Below, 10 T cell receptor beta chains from the same sample are listed, as sequenced in a study of T cells in localized non-small cell lung cancer (dated by TCRdb to 2019 to 2021). Library generation was performed with the immunoSEQ multiplex PCR assay. TCRdb provides this immuneACCESS table in a form limited to in-frame rearrangements. Some clones are lacking; in checked studies, under half of them reflect an unresolved V gene, and why the rest are absent is not known. Counted in this sample were around 2,400 clones; about 23% of them appeared once. The top ten constitute roughly 8% of the sample. The sequenced sample was lung tumor tissue, obtained before any cancer treatment. These receptors came from a man aged 35-75 years with stage III lung adenocarcinoma.

This sequence joins TRBV19 and TRBJ2-7; 9 bases line up with TRBD2. This CDR3 spans 13 amino acids. Germline-derived CDR1 and CDR2 are LNHDA and SQIVND (reference sequence). Unmatched junction bases numbered 3, after V lost 4 bases and J lost 5 bases. The CDR3 sequence: CASSRAGGNEQYF. For the CDR3, the DNA is TGTGCCAGTAGTAGGGCGGGAGGGAACGAGCAGTACTTC.

This clone was seen a few times. The chain couples TRBV6-8 to TRBJ1-2; no reliable D call. The CDR3 covers 12 residues. The ends were cut back, 7 bases at V and 8 bases at J, with 14 bases in the middle. Per the germline V gene, CDR1 is MNHGY and CDR2 is SAAAGT. CDR3 sequence reads: CASTPSQPGYTF. The CDR3 nucleotides are TGTGCCAGCACGCCTAGCCAGCCGGGCTACACCTTC.

This clone appeared a single time. This chain uses TRBV5-1 with TRBJ1-4; D gene uncertain. The germline CDR1 and CDR2 sequences are SGHRS and YFSETQ. There are 15 residues in the CDR3. V lost 0 bases to trimming and J lost 0 bases, with 6 bases between them. The CDR3 coding sequence is TGCGCCAGCAGCTTGGGGTTATCAACTAATGAAAAACTGTTTTTT. Translation gives CASSLGLSTNEKLFF.

This clone is judged large. This chain connects TRBV6-8 to TRBJ2-7; weak D call: TRBD1 (5 bases). The CDR3 runs 12 residues. The ends were cut back, 6 bases at V and 3 bases at J, with 9 bases in the middle. From germline, CDR1 is MNHGY and CDR2 SAAAGT. Written as DNA, the CDR3 is TGTGCCAGCAGCTCCGACAGCTACGAGCAGTACTTC. Translating it yields CASSSDSYEQYF.

The genes are TRBV19 and TRBJ2-7; the match to TRBD2 covers 7 bases. This CDR3 region has 13 residues. Germline V lookup: CDR1 LNHDA, CDR2 SQIVND (reference sequence). Losses at the gene ends were 5 bases for V and 2 bases for J; bases not matched to a gene: 3. The DNA for the CDR3 is TGTGCCAGTAGTGTAGCGGGCCCCTACGAGCAGTACTTC. This sequence encodes CASSVAGPYEQYF.

This clone was counted once. V usage is TRBV19 and J usage is TRBJ2-1, with 8 positions matching TRBD2. With V trimmed by 4 bases and J by 7 bases, 15 bases remained unmatched. In germline, CDR1 is LNHDA, CDR2 SQIVND (reference sequence). The CDR3 covers 17 residues. CDR3 sequence: CASSRTSTGGPSNEQFF. The CDR3 DNA is TGTGCCAGTAGTAGGACCAGCACGGGAGGGCCCTCAAATGAGCAGTTCTTC.

J is TRBJ1-1 and V is TRBV5-1, with 7 bases matching TRBD1. The CDR3 extends over 15 amino acids. J gave up 0 bases and V 2 bases, and 4 bases lay outside the gene matches. CDR1 is SGHRS and CDR2 is YFSETQ in the germline V gene. The CDR3 region has the DNA TGCGCCAGCAGCTTCCCCGACAGGGTGAACACTGAAGCTTTCTTT. This codes for CASSFPDRVNTEAFF.

This clone was picked up a small number of times. The rearrangement uses TRBV11-3 and TRBJ2-7; TRBD2 agrees at 9 bases. V was pared by 1 base and J by 3 bases, with 1 base of the junction left unmatched. Germline CDR1 is SGHNT and CDR2 is YENEEA. The CDR3 contains 14 residues. The CDR3 spells CASSLVRGGYEQYF. The CDR3 DNA reads TGTGCCAGCAGCTTAGTGCGGGGGGGCTACGAGCAGTACTTC.

The sample holds a few counts of this clone. V usage is TRBV2 and J usage is TRBJ2-7; 8 positions match TRBD2. The CDR3 is 14 residues long. Germline V gives CDR1 SNHLY, CDR2 FYNNEI. J lost 5 bases, V lost 3 bases, and 6 bases had no gene match. The CDR3 reads CASSEAGGAHEQYF. The CDR3 region has the DNA TGTGCCAGCAGTGAGGCGGGGGGCGCCCACGAGCAGTACTTC.

This clone was seen a handful of times. The V and J genes are TRBV11-3 and TRBJ2-7; D gene unclear. Deletions cut 0 bases from V and 3 bases from J, with 12 bases between. This CDR3 spans 15 amino acids. CDR1 SGHNT and CDR2 YENEEA come from the germline V gene. Here the CDR3 DNA reads TGTGCCAGCAGCTTAGAGGTCCCCGCCATCTACGAGCAGTACTTC. This translates into CASSLEVPAIYEQYF.